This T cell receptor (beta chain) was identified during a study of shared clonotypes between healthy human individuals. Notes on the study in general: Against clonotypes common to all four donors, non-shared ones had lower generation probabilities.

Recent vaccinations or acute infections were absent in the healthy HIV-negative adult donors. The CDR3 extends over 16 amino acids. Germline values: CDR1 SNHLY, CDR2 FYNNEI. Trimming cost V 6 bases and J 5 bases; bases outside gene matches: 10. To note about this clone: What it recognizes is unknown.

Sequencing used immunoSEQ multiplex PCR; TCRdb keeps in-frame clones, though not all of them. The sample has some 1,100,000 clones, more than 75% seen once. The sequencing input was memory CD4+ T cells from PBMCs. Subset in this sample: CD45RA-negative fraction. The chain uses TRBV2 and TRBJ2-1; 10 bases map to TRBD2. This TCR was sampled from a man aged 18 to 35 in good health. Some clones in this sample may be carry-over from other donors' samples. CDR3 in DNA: TGTGCCAGCAGGATTATAGCGGGAGGATCCCACAATGAGCAGTTCTTC. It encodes CASRIIAGGSHNEQFF.